This record concerns one T cell receptor (beta chain) sequence. As handled by the study authors: Amplifying reference gene primers gave estimates of nucleated cell counts. Data came from immunoSEQ multiplex PCR; TCRdb stores just in-frame clones and leaves some out. The V and J calls and clone size are taken from that table; D and trimming were inferred from the DNA. This sample has about 230,000 clones, with approximately 80% found just once. Trimming cost V 3 bases and J 3 bases; bases outside gene matches: 10. This CDR3 region has 18 residues. Germline assignment: CDR1 SEHNR and CDR2 FQNEAQ (reference sequence). The source of the sample is a study of blood T cell repertoires in COVID-19. Study context: Samples of COVID-19 (acute and convalescent) were obtained from the United States, Italy and Spain. Sources were T cells, B-cell-depleted T cells, or PBMCs; the material itself was cDNA or gDNA.

The material sequenced was peripheral blood. The chain couples TRBV7-9 to TRBJ2-3; 12 positions agree with TRBD2. This TCR derives from a man aged 35 to 55 with acute or convalescent COVID-19. The CDR3 spells CASSFPTSGSYGTDTQYF. The DNA for the CDR3 is TGTGCCAGCAGCTTTCCGACTAGCGGGAGCTATGGGACAGATACGCAGTATTTT.